The next 5 T cell receptor beta chains were all read from a single sample in a study of blood T cell repertoires in COVID-19. The method was immunoSEQ multiplex PCR; TCRdb's version includes in-frame clones alone and lacks a portion of them. The sample comprises around 470,000 clones, roughly 89% of which are singletons, and approximately 0.9% rests with the top ten. The source material was peripheral blood. These receptors were collected from a man aged 18 to 30 with COVID-19, enrolled during active disease.

This sequence joins TRBV6-6 and TRBJ2-3, with 13 bases lining up with TRBD2. The CDR3 consists of 15 residues. J was trimmed by 6 bases and V by 6 bases; bases with no gene match: 6. In germline, CDR1 is MNHNY, CDR2 SVGAGI (reference sequence). The CDR3 reads CASRLLAGGHDTQYF. CDR3 nucleotides: TGTGCCAGCAGGTTACTAGCGGGAGGGCACGATACGCAGTATTTT.

V is TRBV27 and J is TRBJ2-7, with D tentatively TRBD2 (6 bases). Germline V CDR1 and CDR2: MNHEY, SMNVEV (reference sequence). The V and J ends lost 5 bases and 1 base respectively, with 15 bases between them. CDR3 length equals 15 residues. CDR3 sequence (DNA): TGTGCCAGCAGTAATACTTCCGGGACTTCCTACGAGCAGTACTTC. Protein product: CASSNTSGTSYEQYF.

This rearrangement joins TRBV3-1 (or the pseudogene TRBV3-2) to TRBJ1-4; possibly TRBD1 for D (5 bases). The CDR3 is made up of 16 amino acids. CDR1 and CDR2 from the germline V gene are LGHDT and YNNKEL (reference sequence). Trimming cost V 0 bases and J 7 bases, with 15 bases left between them. The CDR3 DNA is TGTGCCAGCAGCCAAGATCAGCGCGGGGCGGGTGAAAAACTGTTTTTT. Protein product: CASSQDQRGAGEKLFF.

V usage is TRBV7-9 and J usage is TRBJ2-3; a weak D match, TRBD2 (6 bases). Germline CDR1 reads SEHNR; CDR2 reads FQNEAQ (reference sequence). The CDR3 runs to 14 residues. With 1 base removed from V and 5 bases from J, the gap between germline ends came to 10 bases. The CDR3 is CASSLVGGKDTQYF. In nucleotides, the CDR3 is TGTGCCAGCAGCTTAGTCGGGGGTAAAGATACGCAGTATTTT.

For this clone: This sample includes further DNA sequences coding for the same CDR3. The V gene is TRBV4-1, the J gene TRBJ1-1; weak D call: TRBD1 (6 bases). Trimming took 3 bases from V and 0 from J, leaving 11 bases between them. Germline loops: CDR1 MGHRA, CDR2 YSYEKL. The CDR3 totals 15 residues. CDR3: CASSHVDRLNTEAFF. The DNA for the CDR3 is TGCGCCAGCAGCCACGTAGACAGGCTGAACACTGAAGCTTTCTTT.